This is a list of T cell receptor beta chains from one sample in a study of patients and donors after allogeneic stem cell transplantation. TCRdb used MiXCR to reprocess the RT-PCR reads, holding one entry per CDR3 protein. The sample includes roughly 960,000 distinct CDR3 sequences, roughly 18% seen only once; the top ten take about 6%. Sequenced: blood, either unsorted or a sorted T cell fraction (not recorded which). The receptor source for this set is a human donor who was either an allogeneic HSCT recipient or a stem cell or donor lymphocyte infusion donor (not recorded which). It is not recorded whose cells these are; they may come from a transplant donor. The CDR3 runs from the conserved cysteine through the conserved F or W. The D gene is left open where the match is weak. Rows may omit the clone size; those that give it use once, few, many or a size class.

v_call	j_call	clone_size	d_call	cdr3_aa	cdr3_nt
TRBV4-2	TRBJ2-1	-	-	CASSQREGAYNEQFF	TGTGCCAGCAGCCAACGGGAGGGGGCTTACAATGAGCAGTTCTTC
TRBV7-3	TRBJ2-3	once	-	CASSFLRTAEGTDTQYF	TGTGCCAGCAGCTTCCTCAGGACGGCGGAGGGCACAGATACGCAGTATTTT
TRBV10-3	TRBJ1-5	few	TRBD1	CATSGGQGEGQPQHF	TGTGCCACCTCGGGGGGACAGGGCGAGGGGCAGCCCCAGCATTTT
TRBV3-1	TRBJ2-5	few	TRBD2	CASSHREARYQETQYF	TGTGCCAGCAGCCACCGGGAGGCGAGGTACCAAGAGACCCAGTACTTC
TRBV20-1	TRBJ1-3	-	TRBD1	CSVRDRHSGNTIYF	TGCAGTGTCAGGGACAGACACTCTGGAAACACCATATATTTT
TRBV12-3/TRBV12-4	TRBJ2-7	-	-	CASSSSTGTAAYEQYF	TGTGCCAGCAGTTCGTCGACCGGGACCGCCGCCTACGAGCAGTACTTC
TRBV2	TRBJ1-1	few	TRBD1	CASSQNRGLRNTEAFF	TGTGCCAGCAGCCAAAACAGGGGGCTAAGGAACACTGAAGCTTTCTTT
TRBV29-1	TRBJ1-3	-	-	CSAQGIGNTIYF	TGCAGCGCGCAGGGGATTGGAAACACCATATATTTT
TRBV15	TRBJ2-5	many	-	CATSRDPLNQETQYF	TGTGCCACCAGCAGAGACCCCTTAAACCAAGAGACCCAGTACTTC
TRBV9	TRBJ1-5	once	-	CASSAGSPGAGQPQHF	TGTGCCAGCAGCGCCGGGTCCCCTGGGGCGGGCCAGCCCCAGCATTTT
TRBV9	TRBJ2-1	-	TRBD1	CASSIGTGVSNEQFF	TGTGCCAGCAGCATCGGGACAGGGGTTTCCAATGAGCAGTTCTTC
TRBV10-3	TRBJ2-1	-	TRBD1	CATSGQYNEQFF	TGTGCCACGTCGGGACAGTACAATGAGCAGTTCTTC
TRBV25-1	TRBJ2-5	-	-	CASSDSGKAQETQYF	TGTGCCAGCAGTGATTCAGGAAAGGCTCAAGAGACCCAGTACTTC
TRBV4-3	TRBJ1-2	-	-	CASSQDELNLRGENYGYTF	TGCGCCAGCAGCCAGGACGAACTTAATCTTAGAGGGGAGAACTATGGCTACACCTTC
TRBV25-1	TRBJ2-5	-	-	CASSELGDAQETQYF	TGTGCCAGCAGTGAATTGGGGGACGCCCAAGAGACCCAGTACTTC
TRBV24-1	TRBJ2-1	-	TRBD1	CATSDLDRGNYNEQFF	TGTGCCACCAGTGATTTGGACAGGGGGAACTACAATGAGCAGTTCTTC
TRBV5-1	TRBJ1-2	-	TRBD1	CASLGQSREGGYTF	TGCGCCAGTTTGGGACAGAGCCGCGAGGGTGGCTACACCTTC
TRBV15	TRBJ2-1	-	TRBD2	CATSTGGPNEQFF	TGTGCCACCAGCACGGGGGGTCCTAATGAGCAGTTCTTC
TRBV6-5	TRBJ2-3	many	TRBD1	CASSWGQGVGTDTQYF	TGTGCCAGCAGTTGGGGACAGGGGGTTGGGACAGATACGCAGTATTTT
TRBV9	TRBJ2-2	few	-	CASSTSRGGLNTGELFF	TGTGCCAGCAGCACATCCAGGGGGGGCCTTAACACCGGGGAGCTGTTTTTT
TRBV25-1	TRBJ2-7	few	-	CASSAVGHYEQYF	TGTGCCAGCAGTGCTGTGGGACACTACGAGCAGTACTTC
TRBV7-9	TRBJ1-2	-	-	CASSLEVRANGYTF	TGTGCCAGCAGCTTAGAGGTCAGGGCGAATGGCTACACCTTC
TRBV5-1	TRBJ1-1	-	-	CASSLPQRQVNTEAFF	TGCGCCAGCAGCTTGCCCCAGAGACAAGTGAACACTGAAGCTTTCTTT
TRBV7-9	TRBJ2-7	few	-	CASSLAIEDYWQYF	TGTGCCAGCAGCTTAGCGATAGAAGACTACTGGCAGTACTTC
TRBV4-1	TRBJ2-7	-	-	CASSLDSLREQYF	TGCGCCAGCAGTCTTGACTCTCTTCGCGAGCAGTACTTC
TRBV24-1	TRBJ2-5	-	TRBD2	CATTPPGLAEETQYF	TGTGCCACCACTCCCCCGGGACTAGCGGAAGAGACCCAGTACTTC